This is a list of T cell receptor beta chains from one sample in a study of T cells in localized non-small cell lung cancer. Sequenced by immunoSEQ multiplex PCR; TCRdb stores in-frame clones only, minus some. The table includes about 40,000 clones, approximately 80% detected once. Material: peripheral blood mononuclear cells, obtained before any cancer treatment. Receptors originate from a male donor aged 60 or older with stage II lung adenocarcinoma. CDR3s leave out the opening cysteine and the closing phenylalanine or tryptophan. Each record gives: D gene, V gene, J gene, CDR3 protein. A D gene is named only where the DNA matches it firmly.

.	TRBV6-1	TRBJ2-5	ASSPGGGWETQY
.	TRBV5-1	TRBJ2-3	ASSPSNTDTQY
.	TRBV4-2	TRBJ2-7	ASSQDIGARLSYEQY
.	TRBV5-1	TRBJ1-3	ASSLGERSGNTIY
.	TRBV6-1	TRBJ2-5	ASSEGGTDIRTQY
.	TRBV5-1	TRBJ2-3	ASSRDGGTDTQY
TRBD2	TRBV19	TRBJ2-3	ASRRGGEADTQY
.	TRBV11-2	TRBJ2-2	ASSLTLAPGELF
TRBD1	TRBV6-6	TRBJ1-2	ASRRPGQGNRGYT
.	TRBV30	TRBJ2-3	AWSVGGATDTQY
TRBD2	TRBV10-3	TRBJ2-1	AITGTSRFNEQF
.	TRBV6-6	TRBJ1-1	ASRLGQGVTEAF
.	TRBV28	TRBJ1-2	ASTSALQLGYT
TRBD1	TRBV7-3	TRBJ2-2	ASMDRVTTGELF
.	TRBV29-1	TRBJ2-6	SVNSGANVLT
.	TRBV10-3	TRBJ1-5	AISEDRRGTQH
TRBD1	TRBV2	TRBJ2-7	ASDQGGGFLTYEQY
.	TRBV19	TRBJ1-3	ASIRDRVSSGNTIY
.	TRBV30	TRBJ1-5	AWSVERTQH
TRBD1	TRBV19	TRBJ1-5	ASSSSRQGNQPQH
.	TRBV4-3	TRBJ2-7	ASSQWGDGSYEQY
.	TRBV15	TRBJ1-2	ATSRISSTIYGYT
.	TRBV19	TRBJ1-5	ASSIKTFSNQPQH
.	TRBV30	TRBJ2-1	AWSVAYEQF
TRBD2	TRBV7-9	TRBJ2-2	ASSLGTSYTGELF
TRBD2	TRBV13	TRBJ2-1	ASSLAGGGMTSGNNEQF
TRBD1	TRBV18	TRBJ2-7	ASSKGQGASYEQY
.	TRBV5-4	TRBJ2-1	ASSLGRDGYNEQF
TRBD2	TRBV5-6	TRBJ2-1	ASSWRTGGTHNEQF
.	TRBV7-9	TRBJ1-4	ASSLRDLGEKLF
TRBD1	TRBV6-1	TRBJ2-2	ASSVHRGSAGELF
TRBD2	TRBV5-1	.	ASSSTSGGYEQY
.	TRBV30	TRBJ1-2	AWSAPRRGYGYT
.	TRBV15	TRBJ2-2	ATSSTYGNLNTRRGTNTGELF
.	TRBV5-4	TRBJ1-1	ASSTAPPGGTEAF
.	TRBV4-2	TRBJ1-2	ASRSTDLYGYT
.	TRBV19	TRBJ1-1	ASSVGQHTEAF
.	TRBV5-4	TRBJ1-1	ASSARDGIEAF
TRBD2	TRBV5-1	TRBJ2-1	ASSLTGGSYNEQF
TRBD1	TRBV5-1	TRBJ2-4	ASSSSSRGRNIQY
.	TRBV28	TRBJ2-7	ASSLFSRDEQY
TRBD1	TRBV5-1	TRBJ1-1	ASSPRTGAGAEAF
TRBD2	TRBV6-6	TRBJ2-7	ASSYSISGSYEQY
.	TRBV15	TRBJ1-4	ATSKYRTTNEKLF